The source of this T cell receptor beta chain is a study of T cells in Graves' hyperthyroidism and ophthalmopathy. This clonotype was seen repeatedly, ten times or more. Researchers took RNA transcripts and amplified the TCR beta CDR3 regions from them. The HTBI primer set was used in a first-round RT-PCR of the TCR CDR3. TCRdb recomputed calls from the multiplex PCR reads with MiXCR, one row per CDR3 protein. This sample has hundreds of thousands of distinct CDR3 sequences, with roughly 15% found just once. This CDR3 is 21 amino acids long. Germline V gives CDR1 SGHDN, CDR2 FVKESK. Trimming shortened V by 4 bases and J by 0 bases, and 28 bases separated the two germline ends.

Sequenced: blood. V is TRBV14 and J is TRBJ2-1, with D perhaps assigned TRBD1 or TRBD2 (7 bases each). This TCR was sampled from a woman between 18 and 29 years old with Graves' hyperthyroidism. CDR3 sequence reads: CASSPQRGQKRRASSYNEQFF. In nucleotides, the CDR3 is TGTGCCAGCAGCCCCCAGCGGGGACAGAAAAGAAGGGCCAGCTCCTACAATGAGCAGTTCTTC.